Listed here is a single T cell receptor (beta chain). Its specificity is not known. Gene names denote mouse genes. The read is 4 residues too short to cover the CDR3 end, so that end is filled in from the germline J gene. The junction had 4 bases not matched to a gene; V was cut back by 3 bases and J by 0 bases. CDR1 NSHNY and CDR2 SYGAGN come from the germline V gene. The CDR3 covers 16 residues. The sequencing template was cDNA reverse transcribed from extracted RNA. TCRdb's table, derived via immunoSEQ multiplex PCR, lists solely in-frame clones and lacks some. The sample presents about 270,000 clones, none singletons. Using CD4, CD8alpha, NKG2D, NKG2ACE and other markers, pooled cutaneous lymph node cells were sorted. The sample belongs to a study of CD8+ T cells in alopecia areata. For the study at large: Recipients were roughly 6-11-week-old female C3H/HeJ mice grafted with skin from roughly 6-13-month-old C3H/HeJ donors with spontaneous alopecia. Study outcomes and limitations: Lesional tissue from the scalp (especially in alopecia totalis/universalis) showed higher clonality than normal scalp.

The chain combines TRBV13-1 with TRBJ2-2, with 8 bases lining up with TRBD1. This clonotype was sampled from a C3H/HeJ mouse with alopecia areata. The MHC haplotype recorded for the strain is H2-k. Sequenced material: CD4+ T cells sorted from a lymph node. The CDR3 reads CASSGGQEANTGQLYF. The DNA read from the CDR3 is TGTGCCAGCAGTGGGGGACAGGAAGCAAACACCGGG.